Given below is one T cell receptor (beta chain) in context. What it recognizes is unknown. Researchers tagged individual cDNA molecules with unique molecular identifiers. TCRdb re-analysed the 5' RACE reads in MiXCR, keeping a single row per CDR3 protein. The sample yields around 70,000 distinct CDR3 sequences, 15% seen once. This sample was taken from a study of early T cells in non-severe SARS-CoV-2 infection. Study information: Chains stayed unpaired after sequencing of bulk RNA from unsorted whole blood.

Germline V gene lookup returns CDR1 MNHEY and CDR2 SVGEGT. V was clipped by 6 bases and J by 7 bases; unmatched bases: 10. This CDR3 has 14 amino acids. Study conclusions and caveats: Lookups in VDJdb leaned toward anti-spike CD8 responses and missed private and CD4 specificities.

This clonotype was obtained from an adult who was a healthcare worker with PCR-confirmed SARS-CoV-2 infection or an uninfected control (not recorded which). Specimen: whole blood. V and J are TRBV6-2 or TRBV6-3 and TRBJ2-7; 9 nucleotides align to TRBD2. This chain's CDR3 is CASSPGTSWFEQYF. The CDR3 DNA is TGTGCCAGCAGCCCCGGGACTAGCTGGTTTGAGCAGTACTTC.